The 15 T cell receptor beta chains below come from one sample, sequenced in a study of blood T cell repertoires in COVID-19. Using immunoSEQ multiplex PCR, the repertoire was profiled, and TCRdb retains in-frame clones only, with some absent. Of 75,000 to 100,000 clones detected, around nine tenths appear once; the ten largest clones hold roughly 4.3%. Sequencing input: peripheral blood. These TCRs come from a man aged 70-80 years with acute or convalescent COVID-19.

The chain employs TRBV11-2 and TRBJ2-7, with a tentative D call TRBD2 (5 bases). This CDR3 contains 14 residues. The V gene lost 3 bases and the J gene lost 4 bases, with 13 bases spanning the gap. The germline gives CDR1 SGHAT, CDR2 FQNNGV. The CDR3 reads CASSFQFGEYEQYF. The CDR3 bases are TGTGCCAGCAGCTTTCAGTTCGGGGAATACGAGCAGTACTTC.

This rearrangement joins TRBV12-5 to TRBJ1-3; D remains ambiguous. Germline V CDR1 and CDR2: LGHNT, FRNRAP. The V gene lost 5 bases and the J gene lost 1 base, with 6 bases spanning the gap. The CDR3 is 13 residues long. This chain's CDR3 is CASGLESGNTIYF. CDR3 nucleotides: TGTGCTAGTGGTCTCGAGTCTGGAAACACCATATATTTT. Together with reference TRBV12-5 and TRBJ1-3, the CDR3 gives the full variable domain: DARVTQTPRHKVTEMGQEVTMRCQPILGHNTVFWYRQTMMQGLELLAYFRNRAPLDDSGMPKDRFSAEMPDATLATLKIQPSEPRDSAVYFCASGLESGNTIYFGEGSWLTVV.

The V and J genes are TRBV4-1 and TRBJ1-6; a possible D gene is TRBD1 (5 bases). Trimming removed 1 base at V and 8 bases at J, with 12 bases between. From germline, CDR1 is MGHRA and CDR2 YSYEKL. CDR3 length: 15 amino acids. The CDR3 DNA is TGCGCCAGCAGCCAAGCTGGGGCAATCGATTCACCCCTCCACTTT. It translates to CASSQAGAIDSPLHF.

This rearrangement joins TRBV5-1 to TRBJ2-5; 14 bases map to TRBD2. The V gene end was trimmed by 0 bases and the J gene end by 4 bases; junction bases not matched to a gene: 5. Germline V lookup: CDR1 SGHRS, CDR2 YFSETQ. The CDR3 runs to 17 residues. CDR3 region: CASSLVGLAGAGETQYF. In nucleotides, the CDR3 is TGCGCCAGCAGCTTGGTGGGACTAGCGGGGGCAGGAGAGACCCAGTACTTC.

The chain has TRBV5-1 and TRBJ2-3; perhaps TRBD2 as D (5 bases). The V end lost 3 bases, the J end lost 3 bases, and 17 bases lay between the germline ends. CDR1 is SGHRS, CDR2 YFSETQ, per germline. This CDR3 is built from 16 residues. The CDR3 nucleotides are TGCGCCAGCAGCTCCGGACTGAGACTCCGAACAGATACGCAGTATTTT. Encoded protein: CASSSGLRLRTDTQYF.

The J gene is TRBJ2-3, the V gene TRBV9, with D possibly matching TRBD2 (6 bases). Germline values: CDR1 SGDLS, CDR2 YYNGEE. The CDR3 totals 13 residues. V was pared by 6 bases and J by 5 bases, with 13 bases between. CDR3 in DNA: TGTGCCAGCACCCGGGACTTAGAAGATACGCAGTATTTT. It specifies CASTRDLEDTQYF.

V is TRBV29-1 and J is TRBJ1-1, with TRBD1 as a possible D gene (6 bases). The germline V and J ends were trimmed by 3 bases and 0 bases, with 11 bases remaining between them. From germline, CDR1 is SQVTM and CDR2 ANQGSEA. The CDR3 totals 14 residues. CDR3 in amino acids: CSVEGHFMNTEAFF. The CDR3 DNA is TGCAGCGTTGAGGGACATTTTATGAACACTGAAGCTTTCTTT.

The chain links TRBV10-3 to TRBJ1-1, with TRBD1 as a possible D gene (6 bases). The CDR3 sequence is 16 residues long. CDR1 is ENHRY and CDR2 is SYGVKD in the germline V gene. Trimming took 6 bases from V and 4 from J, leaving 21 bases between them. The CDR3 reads CAISLNPQGFGTEAFF. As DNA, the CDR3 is TGTGCCATCAGCCTCAACCCACAGGGTTTCGGCACTGAAGCTTTCTTT.

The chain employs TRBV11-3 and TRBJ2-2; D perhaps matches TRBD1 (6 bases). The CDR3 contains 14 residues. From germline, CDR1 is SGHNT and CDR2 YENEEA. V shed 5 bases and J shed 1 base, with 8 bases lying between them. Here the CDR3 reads CASSRGQNTGELFF. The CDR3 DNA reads TGTGCCAGCAGCCGGGGACAGAACACCGGGGAGCTGTTTTTT. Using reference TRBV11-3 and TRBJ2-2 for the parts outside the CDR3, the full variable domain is EAGVVQSPRYKIIEKKQPVAFWCNPISGHNTLYWYLQNLGQGPELLIRYENEEAVDDSQLPKDRFSAERLKGVDSTLKIQPAELGDSAVYLCASSRGQNTGELFFGEGSRLTVL.

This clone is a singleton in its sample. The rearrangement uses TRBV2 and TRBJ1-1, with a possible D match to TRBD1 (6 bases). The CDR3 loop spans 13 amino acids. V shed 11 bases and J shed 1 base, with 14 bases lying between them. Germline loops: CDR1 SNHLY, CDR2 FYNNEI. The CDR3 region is CAGRLGQNTEAFF. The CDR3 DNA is TGTGCCGGTCGATTGGGACAGAACACTGAAGCTTTCTTT.

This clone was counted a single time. In DNA form, the CDR3 reads TGTGCCAGAAGCTCCCGACTAGCGGGGTGGAGAGAGACCCAGTACTTC. Its protein is CARSSRLAGWRETQYF. The V and J genes are TRBV5-3 and TRBJ2-5; 11 nucleotides agree with TRBD2. TRBV5-3 is reported as an ORF; its role is uncertain. Trimming took 3 bases from V and 4 from J; bases not matched to a gene: 8. The length of the CDR3 is 16 residues.

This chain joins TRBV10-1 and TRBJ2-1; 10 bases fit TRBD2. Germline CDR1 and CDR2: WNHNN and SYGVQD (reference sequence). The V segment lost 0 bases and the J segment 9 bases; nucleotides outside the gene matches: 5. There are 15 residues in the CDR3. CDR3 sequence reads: CASSESSGGAREQFF. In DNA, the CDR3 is TGCGCCAGCAGTGAGTCGAGCGGGGGGGCCCGTGAGCAGTTCTTC.

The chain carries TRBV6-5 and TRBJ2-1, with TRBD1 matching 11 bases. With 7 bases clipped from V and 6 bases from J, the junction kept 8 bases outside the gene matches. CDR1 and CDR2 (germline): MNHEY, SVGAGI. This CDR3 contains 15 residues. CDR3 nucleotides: TGTGCCAGCAATCCCGGGACAGGGGGTTTCAATGAGCAGTTCTTC. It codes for CASNPGTGGFNEQFF.

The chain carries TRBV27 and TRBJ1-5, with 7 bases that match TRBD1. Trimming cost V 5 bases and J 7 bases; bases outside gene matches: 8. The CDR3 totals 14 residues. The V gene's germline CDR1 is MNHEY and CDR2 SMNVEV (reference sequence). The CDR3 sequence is CASSRTGVRQPQHF. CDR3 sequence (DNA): TGTGCCAGCAGTCGAACAGGGGTTAGGCAGCCCCAGCATTTT.

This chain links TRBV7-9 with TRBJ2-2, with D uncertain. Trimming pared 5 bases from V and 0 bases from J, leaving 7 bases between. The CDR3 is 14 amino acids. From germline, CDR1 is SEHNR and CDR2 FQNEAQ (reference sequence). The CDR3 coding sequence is TGTGCCAGCAGCCCCCATCCGAACACCGGGGAGCTGTTTTTT. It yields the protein CASSPHPNTGELFF.